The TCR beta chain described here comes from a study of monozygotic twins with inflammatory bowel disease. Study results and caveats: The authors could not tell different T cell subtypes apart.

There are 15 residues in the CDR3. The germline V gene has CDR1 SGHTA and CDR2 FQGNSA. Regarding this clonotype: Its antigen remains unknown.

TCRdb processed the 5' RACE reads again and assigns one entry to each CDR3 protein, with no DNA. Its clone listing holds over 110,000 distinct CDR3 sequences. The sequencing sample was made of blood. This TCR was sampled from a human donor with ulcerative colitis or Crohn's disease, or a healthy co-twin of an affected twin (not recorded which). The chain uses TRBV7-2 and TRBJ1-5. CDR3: CASSRNGYSNQPQHF.